These 17 T cell receptor beta chains share one sample of origin, sequenced in a study of cytomegalovirus exposure and HLA in healthy donors. It was with 60 Vbeta and 13 Jbeta primers that the PCR ran. The method was immunoSEQ multiplex PCR; TCRdb's version includes in-frame clones alone and lacks a portion of them. The sample includes about 160,000 clones, about 86% seen only once; the top ten take under 2%. Sequencing was done on a sample of PBMCs. The receptors were gathered from a woman in her late teens or twenties in good health and CMV-seronegative.

V is TRBV4-1 and J is TRBJ1-5, with D uncertain. Germline V gene lookup returns CDR1 MGHRA and CDR2 YSYEKL. CDR3 length equals 21 residues. V was shortened by 1 base and J by 0 bases, with 25 bases between the two germline ends. The CDR3: CASSQGRIRNSHRYSNQPQHF. The CDR3, as DNA: TGCGCCAGCAGCCAAGGGAGAATTAGGAACTCACATCGCTATAGCAATCAGCCCCAGCATTTT.

This sequence joins TRBV6-1 and TRBJ2-6; D unclear. The V end was cut by 4 bases, the J end by 4 bases, with 11 bases between. The CDR3 length is 15 residues. The germline V gene has CDR1 MNHNS and CDR2 SASEGT. The DNA of the CDR3 is TGTGCCAGCAGTGCCACTCCGTCCGGGGCCAACGTCCTGACTTTC. Translated, it gives CASSATPSGANVLTF.

The rearrangement uses TRBV28 and TRBJ1-2, with 7 bases fitting TRBD1. V shed 7 bases, J shed 4 bases, and the junction held 12 bases outside the gene matches. The CDR3 has 15 residues. Germline V gene data show CDR1 as MDHEN and CDR2 as SYDVKM. The CDR3 is CASTSGQHLGYGYTF. DNA of the CDR3: TGTGCCAGCACTTCGGGACAGCATCTCGGCTATGGCTACACCTTC.

The chain is built from TRBV19 and TRBJ1-1; 7 bases fit TRBD1. V shed 6 bases and J 0 bases; nucleotides not matched to a gene: 4. Germline loops: CDR1 LNHDA, CDR2 SQIVND (reference sequence). CDR3 length equals 14 residues. CDR3 amino acids: CASRRTGMNTEAFF. CDR3 bases: TGTGCCAGTAGACGGACAGGTATGAACACTGAAGCTTTCTTT.

The sample holds one count of this clone. J is TRBJ2-5 and V is TRBV7-6, with TRBD2 matching over 8 bases. Germline-derived CDR1 and CDR2 are SGHVS and FNYEAQ. This CDR3 contains 15 residues. Losses at the gene ends were 5 bases for V and 5 bases for J; bases not matched to a gene: 10. The CDR3 region has the DNA TGTGCCAGCAGCCCCGGGGGGGGAACGGGGGAGACCCAGTACTTC. Protein product: CASSPGGGTGETQYF.

The chain employs TRBV5-1 and TRBJ1-2; D remains unclear. The CDR3 length is 16 residues. In germline, CDR1 is SGHRS, CDR2 YFSETQ. V lost 5 bases, J lost 0 bases, and 17 bases lay in between. The CDR3 coding sequence is TGCGCCAGCAGGCTGGGGAGCCTACGGGCTAACTATGGCTACACCTTC. Protein: CASRLGSLRANYGYTF.

The chain employs TRBV6-5 and TRBJ2-1, with D perhaps TRBD1 (6 bases). CDR1 MNHEY and CDR2 SVGAGI come from the germline V gene. The CDR3 extends over 16 amino acids. V shed 2 bases and J shed 7 bases, with 18 bases lying between them. The CDR3 nucleotides read TGTGCCAGCAGTTACGGAAACAGGGTGGCGCGAAATGAGCAGTTCTTC. Protein sequence: CASSYGNRVARNEQFF.

This clone was seen a single time. The chain recombines TRBV19 with TRBJ2-2; D is perhaps TRBD2 (5 bases). This CDR3 has 17 amino acids. V dropped 3 bases and J dropped 5 bases, with 19 bases sitting between them. Germline loops: CDR1 LNHDA, CDR2 SQIVND (reference sequence). CDR3 sequence (DNA): TGTGCCAGTAGTATCCTTCGAGGGTCAAGGAGGACCGGGGAGCTGTTTTTT. Its translation is CASSILRGSRRTGELFF. Based on the CDR3 plus reference TRBV19 and TRBJ2-2, the full variable domain is DGGITQSPKYLFRKEGQNVTLSCEQNLNHDAMYWYRQDPGQGLRLIYYSQIVNDFQKGDIAEGYSVSREKKESFPLTVTSAQKNPTAFYLCASSILRGSRRTGELFFGEGSRLTVL.

This rearrangement joins TRBV27 to TRBJ2-7, with 9 bases fitting TRBD1. Germline assignment: CDR1 MNHEY and CDR2 SMNVEV (reference sequence). This CDR3 contains 14 residues. J was trimmed by 8 bases and V by 3 bases; bases with no gene match: 8. The CDR3 protein is CASSFTLQGAKQYF. The CDR3 bases are TGTGCCAGCAGTTTCACTTTACAGGGGGCAAAGCAGTACTTC.

This clone was found once. The chain carries TRBV10-3 and TRBJ2-2, with 14 bases matching TRBD2. The CDR3 runs 17 residues. Germline V gives CDR1 ENHRY, CDR2 SYGVKD. The V segment lost 2 bases and the J segment 3 bases; nucleotides outside the gene matches: 2. In DNA form, the CDR3 reads TGTGCCATCAGTGAGGGGGGACTAGCGGGAGACACCGGGGAGCTGTTTTTT. As protein: CAISEGGLAGDTGELFF.

The chain uses TRBV4-1 and TRBJ2-1; TRBD2 might be the D (7 bases). V was trimmed by 1 base and J by 2 bases, leaving 15 bases between them. There are 17 residues in the CDR3. Germline-derived CDR1 and CDR2 are MGHRA and YSYEKL. The CDR3 coding sequence is TGCGCCAGCAGCCAAGTCCGTAGGGGGGGGGCCTACAATGAGCAGTTCTTC. Translating gives CASSQVRRGGAYNEQFF.

The chain joins TRBV7-9 to TRBJ1-2; the match to TRBD1 covers 11 bases. From germline, CDR1 is SEHNR and CDR2 FQNEAQ (reference sequence). This CDR3 is built from 15 residues. Germline trimming cut 5 bases from V and 3 bases from J; bases unmatched to any gene: 5. The CDR3 here is CASSPWTGGDYGYTF. DNA of the CDR3: TGTGCCAGCAGCCCTTGGACAGGGGGCGACTATGGCTACACCTTC.

This chain joins TRBV28 and TRBJ1-1; D unclear. CDR1 and CDR2 from the germline V gene are MDHEN and SYDVKM. The CDR3 extends over 13 amino acids. V dropped 3 bases and J dropped 2 bases, with 7 bases sitting between them. As DNA, the CDR3 is TGTGCCAGCAGTTTTCGAGGAAACACTGAAGCTTTCTTT. Its protein is CASSFRGNTEAFF.

This chain uses TRBV19 with TRBJ2-2; maybe TRBD2 (5 bases). The CDR3 loop spans 15 amino acids. CDR1 and CDR2 from the germline V gene are LNHDA and SQIVND (reference sequence). V was trimmed by 10 bases and J by 3 bases, leaving 18 bases between them. In DNA form, the CDR3 reads TGTGCCACCTCGCGGAGGCGAGATGACACCGGGGAGCTGTTTTTT. Translating gives CATSRRRDDTGELFF.

The CDR3 DNA reads TGTGCCAGCAGTTCACAGGGGGCAGCTGAAGCTTTCTTT. Translation gives CASSSQGAAEAFF. This chain uses TRBV27 with TRBJ1-1; 9 bases agree with TRBD1. Germline V gives CDR1 MNHEY, CDR2 SMNVEV (reference sequence). V gave up 4 bases and J gave up 6 bases; unmatched junction bases: 3. CDR3 length: 13 residues.

V usage is TRBV19 and J usage is TRBJ2-3, with 8 bases matching TRBD2. Germline CDR1 and CDR2: LNHDA and SQIVND (reference sequence). Germline trimming cut 2 bases from V and 6 bases from J; bases unmatched to any gene: 1. This CDR3 has 13 amino acids. The CDR3: CASSITGGDTQYF. The CDR3, as DNA: TGTGCCAGTAGTATAACGGGAGGGGATACGCAGTATTTT.

The chain couples TRBV6-5 to TRBJ1-2; no definite D call. The CDR3 has 12 residues. V shed 2 bases and J shed 8 bases, with 9 bases lying between them. Germline CDR1 reads MNHEY; CDR2 reads SVGAGI. This chain's CDR3 is CASSYLGEGYTF. The CDR3 coding sequence is TGTGCCAGCAGTTACCTCGGAGAAGGCTACACCTTC.